The 4 T cell receptor beta chains in this list originate from one sample, sequenced in a study of HIV-infected patients and healthy controls. Reverse transcription used around 480 ng RNA and constant-region primers for alpha and beta. Alpha and beta chain libraries were made separately by chain-specific third strand synthesis with multiplexing indices. TCRdb fed the 5' RACE reads into MiXCR, producing one record per CDR3 protein. The repertoire holds about 16,000 distinct CDR3 sequences, with under 10% as singletons. Whole blood was used without fractionation, so all unsorted peripheral T cells were included. The material sequenced was blood. These receptors were obtained from an adult in good health.

For the CDR3, the DNA is TGCGCCAGCAGCTTGGAGGGAGCGCCGGAGACCCAGTACTTC. It encodes CASSLEGAPETQYF. This chain joins TRBV5-1 and TRBJ2-5; tentatively, D is TRBD2 (5 bases). Per germline, CDR1 SGHRS and CDR2 YFSETQ. There are 14 residues in the CDR3. The V gene lost 0 bases and the J gene lost 5 bases, with 11 bases spanning the gap.

The sample holds many counts of this clonotype. The rearrangement uses TRBV19 and TRBJ2-4; 7 bases agree with TRBD1. Germline V CDR1 and CDR2: LNHDA, SQIVND (reference sequence). The CDR3 runs 18 residues. J was trimmed by 0 bases and V by 5 bases; bases with no gene match: 13. The CDR3 loop is CASSPPGTDFLAKNIQYF. DNA of the CDR3: TGTGCCAGTAGTCCTCCAGGGACAGACTTTTTAGCCAAAAACATTCAGTACTTC.

In its sample, this clonotype was seen many times. The rearrangement uses TRBV18 and TRBJ1-1; no definite D call. The V end was cut by 0 bases, the J end by 6 bases, with 8 bases between. This CDR3 has 13 residues. The germline gives CDR1 KGHSH, CDR2 LQKENI. CDR3 sequence (DNA): TGTGCCAGCTCACCACCGGACGGCCCTGAAGCTTTCTTT. It is translated as CASSPPDGPEAFF.

This clonotype occurred many times. The chain has TRBV20-1 and TRBJ2-4; D ambiguous. Trimming took 5 bases from V and 0 from J, leaving 5 bases between them. The CDR3 is 12 residues long. Per germline, CDR1 DFQATT and CDR2 SNEGSKA (reference sequence). The CDR3, as DNA: TGCAGTGCTGGGGTAGCCAAAAACATTCAGTACTTC. Protein sequence: CSAGVAKNIQYF.